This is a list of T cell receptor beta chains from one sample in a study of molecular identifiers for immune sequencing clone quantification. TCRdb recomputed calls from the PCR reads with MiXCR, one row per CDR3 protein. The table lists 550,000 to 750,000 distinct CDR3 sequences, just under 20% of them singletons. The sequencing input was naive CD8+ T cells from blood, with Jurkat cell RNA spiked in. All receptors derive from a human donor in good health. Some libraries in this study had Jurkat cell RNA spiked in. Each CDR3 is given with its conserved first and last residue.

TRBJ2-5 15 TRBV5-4 CASSFRGAGGETQYF
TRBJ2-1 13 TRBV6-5 CASSYTRGNEQFF
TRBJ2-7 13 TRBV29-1 CSVARGGLDEQYF
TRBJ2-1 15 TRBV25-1 CASSEFRSSYNEQFF
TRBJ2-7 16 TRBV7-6 CASSDTPTDISYEQYF
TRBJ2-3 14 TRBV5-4 CASSPVDSTDTQYF
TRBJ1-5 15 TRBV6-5 CASSPTGNSNQPQHF
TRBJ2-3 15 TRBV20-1 CSAPGSSGRTDTQYF
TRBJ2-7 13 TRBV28 CASSLTGLDEQYF
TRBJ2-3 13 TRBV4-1 CASREGVTDTQYF
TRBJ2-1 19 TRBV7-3 CASSFEINTGQVLYNEQFF
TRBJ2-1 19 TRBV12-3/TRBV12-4 CASSSAGGGVSLSYNEQFF
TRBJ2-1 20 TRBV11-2 CASSFIPGLAGVGSYNEQFF
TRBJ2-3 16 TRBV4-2 CASSQDSAGLTDTQYF
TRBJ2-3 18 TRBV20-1 CSAPGLAGVVRETDTQYF
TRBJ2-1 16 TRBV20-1 CSVITYSGQKNNEQFF
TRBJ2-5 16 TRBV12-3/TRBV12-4 CASSSPQDRPQETQYF
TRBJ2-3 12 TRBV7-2 CASSPPLDTQYF
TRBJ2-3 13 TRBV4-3 CASSQDAGQTQYF
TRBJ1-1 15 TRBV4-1 CASSPPTGLSTEAFF
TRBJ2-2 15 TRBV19 CASSIVPGSTGELFF
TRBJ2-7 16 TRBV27 CASSLGGGTDPYEQYF
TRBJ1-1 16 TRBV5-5 CASSFYAGQENTEAFF
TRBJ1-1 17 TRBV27 CASSPIPPGQGYTEALF
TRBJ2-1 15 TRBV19 CASSISGYTYNEQFF